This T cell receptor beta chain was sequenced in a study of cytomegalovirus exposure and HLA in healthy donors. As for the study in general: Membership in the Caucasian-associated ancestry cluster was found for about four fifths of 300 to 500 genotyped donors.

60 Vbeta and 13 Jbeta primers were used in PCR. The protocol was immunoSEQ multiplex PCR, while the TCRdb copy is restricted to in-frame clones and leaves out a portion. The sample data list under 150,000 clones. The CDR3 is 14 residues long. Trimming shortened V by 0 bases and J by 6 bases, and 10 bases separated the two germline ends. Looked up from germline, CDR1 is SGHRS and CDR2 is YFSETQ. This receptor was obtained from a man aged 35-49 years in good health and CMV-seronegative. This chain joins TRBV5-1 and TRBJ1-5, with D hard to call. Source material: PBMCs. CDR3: CASSLAGNGQPQHF. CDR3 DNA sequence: TGCGCCAGCAGCTTGGCCGGGAACGGTCAGCCCCAGCATTTT.